The 15 T cell receptor beta chains reported below all come from one sample, sequenced in a study of T-cell reconstitution after alpha-beta-depleted transplantation in children. Preparation of the TCRbeta library was carried out with unique molecular identifiers. TCRdb called the PCR reads again in MiXCR, with one record for every CDR3 protein. The sample has over 300,000 distinct CDR3 sequences, about 9.4% seen once. The sequenced sample was PBMCs from the stem cell graft donor, obtained from the stem cell graft. These receptors were obtained from a human donor who donated a stem cell graft to a child with acute lymphoblastic leukemia.

This clonotype turned up a few times. The chain links TRBV20-1 to TRBJ2-1; 11 nucleotides align to TRBD2. The CDR3 runs 17 residues. Germline-derived CDR1 and CDR2 are DFQATT and SNEGSKA (reference sequence). V gave up 0 bases and J gave up 8 bases; unmatched junction bases: 12. The CDR3, as DNA: TGCAGTGCTAGAGAATACACTAGCGGGAGTGTAGTATATGAGCAGTTCTTC. It yields the protein CSAREYTSGSVVYEQFF.

The chain employs TRBV4-1 and TRBJ2-1; D is ambiguous. V was pared by 0 bases and J by 8 bases, with 20 bases between. Germline values: CDR1 MGHRA, CDR2 YSYEKL. This CDR3 region has 17 residues. The CDR3 is CASSQDFTRRASHEQFF. The CDR3 DNA sequence: TGCGCCAGCAGCCAAGATTTTACGCGCCGGGCCTCCCATGAGCAGTTCTTC.

This chain links TRBV4-2 with TRBJ2-1, with 12 bases aligning to TRBD2. The CDR3 runs 20 residues. V lost 0 bases and J lost 7; bases outside the gene matches: 16. The germline V gene encodes CDR1 LGHNA and CDR2 YNFKEQ. The CDR3 sequence: CASSQDIFATSGSGGNEQFF. CDR3 sequence (DNA): TGTGCCAGCAGCCAAGATATTTTCGCGACTAGCGGGAGTGGGGGGAATGAGCAGTTCTTC.

The chain links TRBV9 to TRBJ2-2; 9 bases line up with TRBD2. This CDR3 spans 15 amino acids. Trimming took 2 bases from V and 4 from J; bases not matched to a gene: 3. Germline CDR1 is SGDLS and CDR2 is YYNGEE. The CDR3 loop reads CASSVRTSVTGELFF. The CDR3, as DNA: TGTGCCAGCAGCGTCAGGACTAGCGTCACCGGGGAGCTGTTTTTT.

This clonotype has more than one count but fewer than ten. The V call is TRBV18, the J call TRBJ2-6; 7 bases agree with TRBD1. The CDR3 spans 14 residues. V dropped 4 bases and J dropped 10; count of bases not matched to a gene: 7. Germline loops: CDR1 KGHSH, CDR2 LQKENI. The CDR3 reads CASSHSTGSNVLTF. In DNA, the CDR3 is TGTGCCAGCTCACATTCGACAGGGTCAAACGTCCTGACTTTC.

The chain joins TRBV7-9 to TRBJ1-3; D is ambiguous. Germline V lookup: CDR1 SEHNR, CDR2 FQNEAQ (reference sequence). With 0 bases removed from V and 0 bases from J, the gap between germline ends came to 12 bases. The CDR3 runs to 17 residues. This chain's CDR3 is CASSLAILRASGNTIYF. The DNA of the CDR3 is TGTGCCAGCAGCTTAGCGATCCTGAGGGCCTCTGGAAACACCATATATTTT.

This clonotype was counted at least ten times. The chain has TRBV20-1 and TRBJ2-7; D might be TRBD1 or TRBD2, each matching 5 bases. CDR1 and CDR2 (germline): DFQATT, SNEGSKA (reference sequence). CDR3 length equals 15 residues. Between the trimmed V and J ends, which lost 3 bases and 5 bases, there was a span of 20 bases. The CDR3 is CSASVRLPRDDEQYF. DNA for the CDR3: TGCAGTGCTAGTGTTAGGCTACCAAGGGACGACGAGCAGTACTTC.

V is TRBV15 and J is TRBJ2-7; 7 bases align to TRBD1. From germline, CDR1 is LNHNV and CDR2 YYDKDF (reference sequence). The CDR3 extends over 14 amino acids. V was clipped by 0 bases and J by 5 bases; unmatched bases: 4. In DNA form, the CDR3 reads TGTGCCACCAGCAGAGAGACAGGGTTCCACGAGCAGTACTTC. This gives the protein CATSRETGFHEQYF.

This chain links TRBV28 with TRBJ1-4, with D perhaps matching TRBD1 (5 bases). The germline V gene has CDR1 MDHEN and CDR2 SYDVKM. The length of the CDR3 is 14 residues. With 6 bases removed from V and 7 bases from J, the gap between germline ends came to 15 bases. CDR3 amino acids: CASREQDWGEKLFF. CDR3 nucleotides: TGTGCCAGCAGGGAACAGGATTGGGGTGAAAAACTGTTTTTT.

The chain joins TRBV29-1 to TRBJ1-2; D is perhaps TRBD1 (5 bases). This CDR3 comprises 16 residues. V lost 7 bases, J lost 6 bases, and 27 bases lay in between. Germline CDR1 SQVTM, CDR2 ANQGSEA. This chain's CDR3 is CSADPFEGGGTDGYTF. The CDR3 DNA is TGCAGCGCTGACCCCTTTGAGGGCGGGGGGACGGATGGCTACACCTTC.

A few counts support this clonotype. V usage is TRBV30 and J usage is TRBJ1-1; 8 bases line up with TRBD1. The germline CDR1 and CDR2 sequences are GTSNPN and SVGIG (reference sequence). The CDR3 spans 13 residues. V was pared by 5 bases and J by 1 base, with 3 bases of the junction left unmatched. The CDR3 here is CAWVRGPNTEAFF. The DNA for the CDR3 is TGTGCCTGGGTCAGGGGGCCGAACACTGAAGCTTTCTTT.

This clonotype was found a few times. The chain uses TRBV7-2 and TRBJ2-7, with 8 bases aligning to TRBD2. CDR1 is SGHTA and CDR2 is FQGNSA in the germline V gene. CDR3 length equals 15 residues. V was pared by 4 bases and J by 0 bases, with 5 bases of the junction left unmatched. The CDR3 is CASSSSGHSSYEQYF. The CDR3 DNA is TGTGCCAGCAGCTCTAGCGGGCATAGCTCCTACGAGCAGTACTTC.

In its sample, this clonotype was seen a few times. The chain couples TRBV12-3 or TRBV12-4 to TRBJ2-2; D gene ambiguous. The germline V and J ends were trimmed by 5 bases and 8 bases, with 15 bases remaining between them. The CDR3 has 14 residues. DNA for the CDR3: TGTGCCAGCAGTCCCACTGGGAACCCGGGGGAGCTGTTTTTT. Protein: CASSPTGNPGELFF.

This clonotype was detected many times. The chain combines TRBV10-3 with TRBJ2-5; 7 nucleotides match TRBD1. CDR1 and CDR2 (germline): ENHRY, SYGVKD. This CDR3 is 13 amino acids long. Trimming cost V 6 bases and J 4 bases; bases outside gene matches: 5. The CDR3 region has the DNA TGTGCCATCAGAGGGACAGAGGTAGAGACCCAGTACTTC. It encodes CAIRGTEVETQYF.

The chain recombines TRBV29-1 with TRBJ1-2, with D perhaps TRBD1 (5 bases). Trimming took off 3 bases at V and 5 bases at J, with 7 bases between the two ends. CDR1 and CDR2 from the germline V gene are SQVTM and ANQGSEA. The CDR3 totals 11 residues. CDR3 bases: TGCAGCGTTGAGGGGGAATATGGCTACACCTTC. It is translated as CSVEGEYGYTF.